This TCR beta chain appears in the sequencing data of a study of blood T cell repertoires in COVID-19. Study information: Nucleic acid was either cDNA or gDNA, and it came from T cells, B-cell-depleted T cells, or PBMCs.

Authors' data handling: Counts of nucleated cells, estimated from reference gene primer amplification, were obtained. Clones were read by immunoSEQ multiplex PCR, and TCRdb kept only the in-frame ones, dropping some. That table furnishes V, J and clone size, whereas the DNA furnished D and trimming. The sample consists of around 200,000 clones, about 88% of them appearing once. This clone was seen a few times. The V end lost 10 bases, the J end lost 4 bases, and 11 bases lay between the germline ends. In germline, CDR1 is MDHEN, CDR2 SYDVKM. The CDR3 extends over 12 amino acids. The chain has TRBV28 and TRBJ1-5; D perhaps matches TRBD1 (5 bases). This TCR was recovered from a man aged 18 to 35 with active or convalescent COVID-19. The sample comprised peripheral blood. The CDR3 here is CATGRGNQPQHF. The CDR3 DNA reads as TGTGCCACCGGGCGGGGGAATCAGCCCCAGCATTTT.